The clone carrying this TCR beta chain counts as medium-sized (0.01 to 0.1%). Its cognate antigen is unknown. This CDR3 has 14 amino acids. Deletions cut 4 bases from V and 5 bases from J, with 14 bases between. Germline loops: CDR1 MNHEY, CDR2 SVGEGT. This sample was taken from a study of spatial heterogeneity in lung cancer. At the level of the study: Detection of beta-chain sequences consistently exceeded that of alpha-chain sequences. A module score for T cells, taken from matched bulk RNA-seq, correlated strongly with TCR transcript counts in tumor regions. Study-level findings and limits: Higher tumor mutation counts went along with higher counts of expanded intratumoral alpha and beta TCRs.

Time point specified: sample taken at primary tumor resection. Every individual TCR cDNA molecule carried its own unique molecular identifier, which allowed correction of PCR and sequencing errors. TCRdb recomputed calls from the 5' RACE reads with MiXCR, one row per CDR3 protein. Here the sample spans fewer than 3,500 distinct CDR3 sequences, about 6.6% being singletons. The sample was lung tumor tissue, taken at surgery. This chain joins TRBV6-2 or TRBV6-3 and TRBJ1-1, with D perhaps matching TRBD1 (5 bases). The receptor was derived from a female donor with early-stage non-small cell lung cancer. For the CDR3, the DNA is TGTGCCAGCAGTTCTTTGGGGCGGCAAACTGAAGCTTTCTTT. This encodes CASSSLGRQTEAFF.